The rows below give T cell receptor beta chains drawn from one sample of a study of cytotoxic CD8 clonotypes in ibrutinib-treated CLL. Profiling relied on immunoSEQ multiplex PCR, and the TCRdb table lists in-frame clones only, not all of them. Of about 300,000 clones listed, 65% to 85% were seen once; the top ten hold about 6%. This specimen consisted of PBMCs, obtained at disease progression, from a patient treated with ibrutinib. Every receptor here comes from a human donor with chronic lymphocytic leukemia. Both conserved end residues are part of each CDR3. The D gene is left open where the match is weak. Clone size is stated in some rows and not others, as once, few, many or a class when expanded.

TRBJ2-1 | NA | NA | TRBV28 | CASSFTVLSSYNEQFF | TGTGCCAGCAGTTTCACCGTCCTGAGCTCCTACAATGAGCAGTTCTTC
TRBJ2-3 | NA | TRBD2 | TRBV6-1 | CASSGRTSGSTDTQYF | TGTGCCAGCAGTGGTCGGACTAGCGGGAGCACAGATACGCAGTATTTT
TRBJ2-3 | once | TRBD1 | TRBV11-2 | CASSLPMTGGVTDTQYF | TGTGCCAGCAGCTTACCGATGACAGGGGGTGTCACAGATACGCAGTATTTT
TRBJ1-6 | few | TRBD1 | TRBV11-1 | CASSRGQGDSPLHF | TGTGCCAGCAGCCGGGGACAGGGGGATTCACCCCTCCACTTT
TRBJ2-3 | NA | TRBD2 | TRBV4-3 | CASSQRVAGVTDTQYF | TGCGCCAGCAGCCAAAGAGTAGCGGGTGTCACAGATACGCAGTATTTT
TRBJ1-2 | once | TRBD1 | TRBV5-8 | CASSFLSLGQGFYGYTF | TGTGCCAGCAGCTTTTTGTCACTGGGACAGGGTTTTTATGGCTACACCTTC
TRBJ2-7 | NA | TRBD2 | TRBV11-3 | CASSLVGGRALCEQYF | TGTGCCAGCAGCTTAGTAGGCGGGAGGGCCCTGTGCGAGCAGTACTTC
TRBJ2-5 | few | NA | TRBV5-1 | CASGRRGQETQYF | TGCGCCAGCGGTCGTAGGGGACAAGAGACCCAGTACTTC
TRBJ1-4 | NA | NA | TRBV6-6 | CASSYSTGLNEKLFF | TGTGCCAGCAGTTACTCGACAGGCCTGAATGAAAAACTGTTTTTT
TRBJ2-5 | NA | TRBD1 | TRBV2 | CASSEDRGREETQYF | TGTGCCAGCAGTGAAGACAGGGGTAGGGAAGAGACCCAGTACTTC
TRBJ2-1 | NA | NA | TRBV5-1 | CASRTADRTTIEQFF | TGCGCCAGCAGAACAGCAGACAGGACCACAATTGAGCAGTTCTTC
TRBJ2-2 | NA | NA | TRBV2 | CASSWHNANTGELFF | TGTGCCAGCAGCTGGCATAACGCGAACACCGGGGAGCTGTTTTTT
TRBJ2-1 | once | TRBD2 | TRBV2 | CAMSSGSYNEQFF | TGTGCCATGTCTAGCGGGAGTTACAATGAGCAGTTCTTC
TRBJ2-1 | NA | NA | TRBV29-1 | CSVEDIMERSEQFF | TGCAGCGTTGAAGATATCATGGAGAGGAGTGAGCAGTTCTTC
TRBJ1-3 | NA | NA | TRBV4-2 | CASSQAQGIGNTIYF | TGTGCCAGCAGCCAAGCCCAGGGCATTGGAAACACCATATATTTT
TRBJ2-1 | NA | TRBD2 | TRBV28 | CASSPRLAGGRDEQFF | TGTGCCAGCAGTCCCCGCCTAGCGGGAGGGAGAGATGAGCAGTTCTTC
TRBJ1-1 | NA | NA | TRBV5-1 | CASSYDRPGTEAFF | TGCGCCAGCAGCTACGACAGGCCGGGCACTGAAGCTTTCTTT
TRBJ2-6 | NA | NA | TRBV7-9 | CASTSAPFSGANVLTF | TGTGCCAGCACCTCTGCCCCATTTTCTGGGGCCAACGTCCTGACTTTC
TRBJ1-4 | NA | TRBD1 | TRBV18 | CASSSRQGHEKLFF | TGTGCCAGCTCATCTAGACAGGGCCATGAAAAACTGTTTTTT
TRBJ2-3 | NA | NA | TRBV28 | CASSLFRGPDTQYF | TGTGCCAGCAGTTTATTTCGGGGCCCGGATACGCAGTATTTT
TRBJ1-2 | NA | NA | TRBV28 | CASISSRGAYGYTF | TGTGCCAGCATTTCCAGCAGGGGAGCCTATGGCTACACCTTC
TRBJ2-1 | NA | NA | TRBV9 | CASSVDAGSEQFF | TGTGCCAGCAGCGTAGATGCGGGGAGTGAGCAGTTCTTC
TRBJ2-5 | NA | NA | TRBV2 | CASSEAVWETQYF | TGTGCCAGCAGTGAAGCGGTTTGGGAGACCCAGTACTTC
TRBJ2-5 | NA | NA | TRBV5-1 | CASSLGGRAEETQYF | TGCGCCAGCAGCTTGGGGGGCAGGGCAGAAGAGACCCAGTACTTC
TRBJ2-7 | once | NA | TRBV6-1 | CASSGREWYEQYF | TGTGCCAGCAGCGGCAGGGAATGGTACGAGCAGTACTTC